This T cell receptor beta chain was captured in a study of blood T cells in healthy people across ages. Study-wide results and limits: Higher diversity and more naive CD4+ cells were features of long-lived donors, compared to aged donors. While age rose, TCR beta diversity per million T cells dropped in a roughly linear way.

PCR was performed a second time for roughly 7 to 12 cycles using a sample-barcoded 5' primer and a J-beta primer mix. TCRdb recomputed calls from the 5' RACE reads with MiXCR, one row per CDR3 protein. This sample has 650,000 or so distinct CDR3 sequences, with approximately 52% found just once. As regards this clonotype: Antigen unknown.

The CDR3 runs 15 residues. Germline lookup yields CDR1 SGHRS and CDR2 YFSETQ. Trimming cost V 4 bases and J 3 bases; bases outside gene matches: 5. Input material: blood. This TCR came from a woman aged 80 or over in good health. The chain employs TRBV5-1 and TRBJ2-1; 9 nucleotides match TRBD2. DNA for the CDR3: TGCGCCAGCAGCCTAGCGGGATCCTACTACAATGAGCAGTTCTTC. The encoded protein is CASSLAGSYYNEQFF.